This T cell receptor (beta chain) was sequenced in a study of T cell repertoires in aging, cancer and after chemotherapy. Study details: Six age groups, ranging from 30 or younger to 70 or older, included the donors. Repeat sampling of healthy donors over several months to years showed clear clonal overlap.

TCR beta rearrangements were amplified from peripheral blood genomic DNA. This CDR3 spans 17 amino acids. Trimming left V 1 base short and J 1 base short, with 18 bases between. Germline V gene data show CDR1 as DFQATT and CDR2 as SNEGSKA (reference sequence). A mixed TRB-A/B primer pool amplified rearranged TRB by multiplex touch-down PCR. TCRdb redid the calling of the multiplex PCR reads with MiXCR, one entry per CDR3 protein. The sample carries approximately 11,000 distinct CDR3 sequences, 35% to 50% recorded once. The V call is TRBV20-1, the J call TRBJ2-3, with D tentatively TRBD1 or TRBD2 (7 bases each). Sequencing input: blood. The source of this sequence is a human donor in good health. CDR3 nucleotides: TGCAGTGCTAGAGGTGGGAGGGGGCGCGACCGCACAGATACGCAGTATTTT. Protein sequence: CSARGGRGRDRTDTQYF.